The next 27 T cell receptor beta chains were all read from a single sample in a study of blood T cell repertoires in COVID-19. Here immunoSEQ multiplex PCR was the method, and the copy in TCRdb shows in-frame clones only, minus some. The sample includes some 200,000 clones, more than 75% of them seen just once. The sample comprised PBMCs or T cells enriched from blood (not recorded which). These receptors were obtained from a young man in a cohort exposed to, infected with or recovered from COVID-19 (not recorded which).

The chain combines TRBV3-1 (or the pseudogene TRBV3-2) with TRBJ1-5; D ambiguous. This CDR3 spans 16 amino acids. V lost 0 bases and J lost 2, with 11 bases in between. Germline values: CDR1 LGHDT, CDR2 YNNKEL (reference sequence). CDR3 coding DNA: TGTGCCAGCAGCCAAGAGCCCCCAGCGGGCAATCAGCCCCAGCATTTT. This codes for CASSQEPPAGNQPQHF.

The rearrangement joins TRBV10-3 to TRBJ2-2, with 7 bases identical to TRBD1. The CDR3 sequence is 15 residues long. Germline V gives CDR1 ENHRY, CDR2 SYGVKD. J lost 6 bases, V lost 0 bases, and 4 bases had no gene match. CDR3 region: CAISESTGMAGELFF. CDR3 in DNA: TGTGCCATCAGTGAGTCGACAGGGATGGCCGGGGAGCTGTTTTTT.

The chain combines TRBV19 with TRBJ1-5; D is unresolved. Germline V CDR1 and CDR2: LNHDA, SQIVND (reference sequence). There are 13 residues in the CDR3. V was shortened by 3 bases and J by 7 bases, with 10 bases between the two germline ends. CDR3 nucleotides: TGTGCCAGTAGTATTGGAGGTGGCCAGCCCCAGCATTTT. Encoded protein: CASSIGGGQPQHF.

In nucleotides, the CDR3 is TGTGCCAGAACAGGGGGGTCGGGCACTGAAGCTTTCTTT. This sequence encodes CARTGGSGTEAFF. This chain connects TRBV2 to TRBJ1-1; 8 nucleotides agree with TRBD1. Germline trimming cut 9 bases from V and 4 bases from J; bases unmatched to any gene: 7. The CDR3 has 13 residues. Germline CDR1 SNHLY, CDR2 FYNNEI. Full variable domain (missing parts from reference TRBV2 and TRBJ1-1): EPEVTQTPSHQVTQMGQEVILRCVPISNHLYFYWYRQILGQKVEFLVSFYNNEISEKSEIFDDQFSVERPDGSNFTLKIRSTKLEDSAMYFCARTGGSGTEAFFGQGTRLTVV.

The DNA of the CDR3 is TGTGCCAGCAGGGGGAGTAGTGGCGGGAAAAGCACAGATACGCAGTATTTT. Its protein is CASRGSSGGKSTDTQYF. The chain couples TRBV2 to TRBJ2-3, with D perhaps matching TRBD2 (6 bases). CDR1 is SNHLY and CDR2 is FYNNEI in the germline V gene. The CDR3 is 17 residues long. Trimming took off 6 bases at V and 0 bases at J, with 19 bases between the two ends.

This clone was detected only a few times. J is TRBJ2-2 and V is TRBV27, with 12 bases fitting TRBD1. The CDR3 covers 18 residues. With V trimmed by 5 bases and J by 2 bases, 9 bases remained unmatched. From germline, CDR1 is MNHEY and CDR2 SMNVEV (reference sequence). CDR3 region: CASSRVPGQGANTGELFF. The CDR3, as DNA: TGTGCCAGCAGTCGAGTCCCGGGACAGGGGGCCAACACCGGGGAGCTGTTTTTT.

J is TRBJ2-1 and V is TRBV28, with 15 bases identical to TRBD2. The length of the CDR3 is 15 residues. The germline gives CDR1 MDHEN, CDR2 SYDVKM. V trimming: 5 bases; J trimming: 12 bases; junction bases outside the gene matches: 8. The DNA of the CDR3 is TGTGCCAGCAGTATCGGGACTAGCGGGAGGTGGGGGCAGTTCTTC. Protein: CASSIGTSGRWGQFF.

The V and J genes are TRBV11-3 and TRBJ2-3, with a tentative D call TRBD1 (6 bases). Germline V gene data show CDR1 as SGHNT and CDR2 as YENEEA. V was shortened by 5 bases and J by 5 bases, with 14 bases between the two germline ends. The CDR3 loop spans 14 amino acids. The CDR3 sequence: CASSETGNRDTQYF. In nucleotides, the CDR3 is TGTGCCAGCAGCGAGACAGGAAACAGAGATACGCAGTATTTT.

The chain has TRBV27 and TRBJ1-1; D unresolved. The CDR3 is made up of 13 amino acids. The germline gives CDR1 MNHEY, CDR2 SMNVEV (reference sequence). The V and J ends lost 0 bases and 6 bases respectively, with 8 bases between them. This CDR3 reads CASSLSRGAEAFF. As DNA, the CDR3 is TGTGCCAGCAGTTTATCACGGGGAGCTGAAGCTTTCTTT.

The CDR3 DNA reads as TGCGCCAGCAGGTTAGCGGGAGGATCCTACAATGAGCAGTTCTTC. Protein product: CASRLAGGSYNEQFF. The J gene is TRBJ2-1, the V gene TRBV10-2; 10 nucleotides line up with TRBD2. V was clipped by 6 bases and J by 1 base; unmatched bases: 3. CDR3 size: 15 residues. Germline values: CDR1 WSHSY, CDR2 SAAADI.

The genes are TRBV7-9 and TRBJ1-2, with D unclear. CDR3 size: 15 residues. V lost 4 bases and J lost 4, with 16 bases in between. CDR1 is SEHNR, CDR2 FQNEAQ, per germline (reference sequence). The CDR3 DNA reads as TGTGCCAGCAGCTCGGCAGGCCGTTTCAGCTATGGCTACACCTTC. This sequence encodes CASSSAGRFSYGYTF. Full variable domain (outside the CDR3, taken from reference TRBV7-9 and TRBJ1-2): DTGVSQNPRHKITKRGQNVTFRCDPISEHNRLYWYRQTLGQGPEFLTYFQNEAQLEKSRLLSDRFSAERPKGSFSTLEIQRTEQGDSAMYLCASSSAGRFSYGYTFGSGTRLTVV.

The CDR3 protein is CASSGWGGKRFTEAFF. CDR3 in DNA: TGTGCCAGCAGCGGGTGGGGGGGCAAGAGGTTCACTGAAGCTTTCTTT. The J gene is TRBJ1-1, the V gene TRBV5-4, with TRBD1 as a possible D gene (6 bases). From germline, CDR1 is SGHNT and CDR2 YYREEE (reference sequence). Trimming took off 4 bases at V and 4 bases at J, with 20 bases between the two ends. The CDR3 has 16 residues.

This sequence joins TRBV6-5 and TRBJ1-3, with D tentatively TRBD1 (6 bases). Germline CDR1 MNHEY, CDR2 SVGAGI. The CDR3 is 14 amino acids. V lost 5 bases to trimming and J lost 4 bases, with 12 bases between them. The CDR3 DNA reads as TGTGCCAGCAGTCCCGTACAGGGAGGAAACACCATATATTTT. Translated: CASSPVQGGNTIYF.

V and J are TRBV7-2 and TRBJ2-2, with 13 bases aligning to TRBD2. In germline, CDR1 is SGHTA, CDR2 FQGNSA. The CDR3 consists of 15 residues. Germline trimming cut 4 bases from V and 6 bases from J; bases unmatched to any gene: 2. The CDR3 protein is CASSSTSGRPGELFF. The CDR3, as DNA: TGTGCCAGCAGCTCGACTAGCGGGAGGCCCGGGGAGCTGTTTTTT. The full variable domain, its missing parts supplied by reference TRBV7-2 and TRBJ2-2, is GAGVSQSPSNKVTEKGKDVELRCDPISGHTALYWYRQSLGQGLEFLIYFQGNSAPDKSGLPSDRFSAERTGGSVSTLTIQRTQQEDSAVYLCASSSTSGRPGELFFGEGSRLTVL.

The genes are TRBV28 and TRBJ2-7; the match to TRBD1 covers 7 bases. Trimming cost V 4 bases and J 5 bases; bases outside gene matches: 14. CDR1 is MDHEN and CDR2 is SYDVKM in the germline V gene. The CDR3 totals 16 residues. The CDR3, as DNA: TGTGCCAGCAGTTCTCCCCGACAGGGTATAAAGAACGAGCAGTACTTC. Its translation: CASSSPRQGIKNEQYF.

The chain carries TRBV5-5 and TRBJ2-1; TRBD2 matches at 7 bases. V shed 0 bases and J 5 bases; nucleotides not matched to a gene: 5. The CDR3 runs 15 residues. Germline CDR1 SGHKS, CDR2 YYEKEE (reference sequence). DNA of the CDR3: TGTGCCAGCAGCTTGGGGCTAGCGGCTAACAATGAGCAGTTCTTC. It translates to CASSLGLAANNEQFF. Full variable domain (missing parts from reference TRBV5-5 and TRBJ2-1): DAGVTQSPTHLIKTRGQQVTLRCSPISGHKSVSWYQQVLGQGPQFIFQYYEKEERGRGNFPDRFSARQFPNYSSELNVNALLLGDSALYLCASSLGLAANNEQFFGPGTRLTVL.

The chain couples TRBV9 to TRBJ1-1, with a weak D call TRBD1 (5 bases). The CDR3 runs 15 residues. The V gene's germline CDR1 is SGDLS and CDR2 YYNGEE. The V end was cut by 1 base, the J end by 1 base, with 11 bases between. The CDR3 nucleotides are TGTGCCAGCAGCGTAATACAGGTACCGAACACTGAAGCTTTCTTT. Translated, it gives CASSVIQVPNTEAFF.

The rearrangement uses TRBV11-2 and TRBJ2-7; a weak D match, TRBD1 (7 bases). V lost 2 bases and J lost 5, with 16 bases in between. Germline V gives CDR1 SGHAT, CDR2 FQNNGV. The CDR3 is 15 residues long. CDR3 region: CASSLTQGGLNEQYF. The CDR3 DNA reads TGTGCCAGCAGCTTAACTCAGGGGGGATTGAACGAGCAGTACTTC.

V is TRBV7-3 and J is TRBJ2-5; D is possibly TRBD1 (5 bases). The V end lost 2 bases, the J end lost 3 bases, and 10 bases lay between the germline ends. The CDR3 has 14 residues. The germline V gene encodes CDR1 SGHTA and CDR2 FQGTGA. The DNA of the CDR3 is TGTGCCAGCAGCTTAGAAGGGGCCAAAGAGACCCAGTACTTC. It encodes CASSLEGAKETQYF.

This clone was picked up a small number of times. The J gene is TRBJ2-7, the V gene TRBV9, with a possible D match to TRBD1 (6 bases). The V gene lost 4 bases and the J gene lost 4 bases, with 15 bases spanning the gap. This CDR3 region has 14 residues. Germline CDR1 and CDR2: SGDLS and YYNGEE. The CDR3 reads CASSPGTPAYEQYF. In DNA form, the CDR3 reads TGTGCCAGCAGCCCAGGGACACCAGCTTACGAGCAGTACTTC.

The rearrangement uses TRBV7-9 and TRBJ2-1; TRBD1 aligns across 8 bases. The junction had 9 bases not matched to a gene; V was cut back by 5 bases and J by 3 bases. This CDR3 has 16 residues. CDR1 is SEHNR and CDR2 is FQNEAQ in the germline V gene (reference sequence). DNA of the CDR3: TGTGCCAGCAGCGCCCTCCCAGGGGGCAGCTACAATGAGCAGTTCTTC. The encoded protein is CASSALPGGSYNEQFF.

V is TRBV6-4 and J is TRBJ2-1; 12 bases line up with TRBD2. Per germline, CDR1 MRHNA and CDR2 SNTAGT. The V segment lost 10 bases and the J segment 8 bases; nucleotides outside the gene matches: 18. The CDR3 has 17 amino acids. Written as DNA, the CDR3 is TGTGCCAAAACTACTAGCGGGAGGCTCCTGGGGATACATGAGCAGTTCTTC. It yields the protein CAKTTSGRLLGIHEQFF.

This clone was observed once. As DNA, the CDR3 is TGCGCCAGCAGCCAACCTAGGGGGCTCTACGAGCAGTACTTC. It is translated as CASSQPRGLYEQYF. The chain has TRBV4-1 and TRBJ2-7; TRBD1 agrees at 7 bases. The CDR3 loop spans 14 amino acids. V shed 2 bases and J 3 bases; nucleotides not matched to a gene: 4. Germline V gene data show CDR1 as MGHRA and CDR2 as YSYEKL.

The gene calls are TRBV19 and TRBJ2-1; 11 bases match TRBD2. CDR1 is LNHDA, CDR2 SQIVND, per germline (reference sequence). This CDR3 is 18 amino acids long. The V gene end was trimmed by 5 bases and the J gene end by 4 bases; junction bases not matched to a gene: 13. For the CDR3, the DNA is TGTGCCAGTAGTCACCACCGACTAGCGGGAAAGCAGTACAATGAGCAGTTCTTC. Amino acids: CASSHHRLAGKQYNEQFF.

The table lists this clone with a count of one. V is TRBV9 and J is TRBJ2-1; D is unresolved. Germline lookup yields CDR1 SGDLS and CDR2 YYNGEE. The V gene lost 10 bases and the J gene lost 1 base, with 9 bases spanning the gap. The CDR3 is 12 residues long. For the CDR3, the DNA is TGTGCCTCCTCCAGGTCCTACAATGAGCAGTTCTTC. As protein: CASSRSYNEQFF.

This chain joins TRBV5-1 and TRBJ1-1, with 8 bases aligning to TRBD1. The CDR3 totals 15 residues. V lost 3 bases to trimming and J lost 1 base; unmatched junction nucleotides: 5. Germline V lookup: CDR1 SGHRS, CDR2 YFSETQ. The CDR3 DNA reads TGCGCCAGCAGCTGGAACAGGGGGAAGAACACTGAAGCTTTCTTT. It is translated as CASSWNRGKNTEAFF.

The rearrangement uses TRBV5-4 and TRBJ2-2; 15 nucleotides align to TRBD2. The CDR3 covers 18 residues. Looked up from germline, CDR1 is SGHNT and CDR2 is YYREEE (reference sequence). The V and J ends lost 4 bases and 0 bases, in that order; junction bases with no gene match: 4. CDR3 coding DNA: TGTGCCAGCAGCCCGGGACTAGCGGGAGGTCCGAACACCGGGGAGCTGTTTTTT. Its protein product is CASSPGLAGGPNTGELFF.